Below, 2 T cell receptor beta chains from the same sample are listed, as sequenced in a study of Graves' ophthalmopathy and Graves' hyperthyroidism. Amplification targeted the TCR beta CDR3 regions, with RNA transcripts as the source material. Investigators did first-round RT-PCR with HTBI primers, then second-round multiplex PCR. TCRdb processed the multiplex PCR reads anew with MiXCR; each CDR3 protein has one entry. The table has about 500,000 distinct CDR3 sequences, under 15% seen once. What was sequenced was blood. The receptors come from a woman aged 25-40 years with Graves' ophthalmopathy.

This clonotype has a count of ten or more. J is TRBJ2-7 and V is TRBV5-1; maybe TRBD1 (6 bases). CDR1 SGHRS and CDR2 YFSETQ come from the germline V gene. The V end was cut by 0 bases, the J end by 2 bases, with 12 bases between. This CDR3 is 15 amino acids long. CDR3 region: CASSLEAGDPYEQYF. The CDR3 coding sequence is TGCGCCAGCAGCTTGGAAGCAGGGGACCCCTACGAGCAGTACTTC.

This clonotype was counted many times. The chain links TRBV24-1 to TRBJ2-4; no clear D gene. Germline V gene lookup returns CDR1 KGHDR and CDR2 SFDVKD. Trimming took 5 bases from V and 0 from J, leaving 13 bases between them. The CDR3 has 16 residues. CDR3 DNA: TGTGCCACCAGTGTTCATACCCTGGTAGCCAAAAACATTCAGTACTTC. Amino acids: CATSVHTLVAKNIQYF.